This paragraph covers one TCR beta chain sequence. Its specificity is unknown. The cohort excluded patients with autoimmune disease history or systemic immunosuppression. Method: immunoSEQ multiplex PCR; TCRdb's copy keeps in-frame clones and lacks some. The table records some 25,000 clones, about 77% of them present only once. V lost 4 bases to trimming and J lost 4 bases, with 13 bases between them. The germline gives CDR1 MNHEY, CDR2 SVGAGI. This CDR3 spans 14 amino acids. This specimen belongs to a study of OX40 agonist ivuxolimab in advanced cancers. Study-level information: The dose of intravenous ivuxolimab that patients received every 2 weeks ranged from 0.01 to 10 mg/kg. Patients were around 83% male with ages roughly 20 to 90, mean around 58. The study, taken as a whole, reports: At 0.1 to 3.0 mg/kg and by week 6, clonal expansion occurred in CD4+ and CD8+ blood T cells.

Sequenced here: CD4+ or CD8+ T cells sorted from blood, sampled in a trial of the OX40 agonist ivuxolimab. The origin of this receptor is an adult with an advanced solid tumor such as melanoma, head and neck, liver or kidney cancer. The chain links TRBV6-5 to TRBJ1-2, with D possibly matching TRBD1 (6 bases). In DNA, the CDR3 is TGTGCCAGCAGTTGGACAGACGATATCTATGGCTACACCTTC. Residues: CASSWTDDIYGYTF.